This T cell receptor (beta chain) emerged from a study of cytomegalovirus exposure and HLA in healthy donors. As for this clone: As yet, its antigen is unknown.

PCR employed 60 Vbeta and 13 Jbeta primers. TCRdb's copy holds only in-frame clones and misses some; the assay was immunoSEQ multiplex PCR. Of roughly 200,000 clones listed, just under 80% are singletons. Notes on the study in general: It was reportedly the case that the classifier diagnosed cytomegalovirus status with high specificity and sensitivity.

This sequence was found in a female donor in good health and CMV-seronegative. The sequencing input was PBMCs.

DNA for the CDR3: TGTGCCAGCAGTTTACCGGGTTATGAAGCTTTCTTT. This encodes CASSLPGYEAFF. This chain links TRBV28 with TRBJ1-1, with D uncertain. The CDR3 is 12 amino acids. V was shortened by 2 bases and J by 7 bases, with 8 bases between the two germline ends. Germline CDR1 and CDR2: MDHEN and SYDVKM.